The clone carrying this T cell receptor (beta chain) has just a few counts. The antigen is unknown. This specimen belongs to a study of OX40 agonist ivuxolimab in advanced cancers. Study-wide context: Those treated in dose escalation had hepatocellular carcinoma, melanoma, renal cell cancer or head and neck cancer.

Points from the study as a whole: Patients who responded partially at 0.1-3.0 mg/kg showed clonal expansion ranking among the lowest.

Germline V lookup: CDR1 SGDLS, CDR2 YYNGEE. Trimming took 3 bases from V and 4 from J, leaving 14 bases between them. The CDR3 consists of 14 residues. Repertoires were generated with immunoSEQ multiplex PCR, while TCRdb's copy carries only in-frame clones and drops some. Among about 55,000 clones listed, about 90% were seen once. The starting material was CD4+ or CD8+ T cells sorted from blood, obtained in a trial of the OX40 agonist ivuxolimab. The chain combines TRBV9 with TRBJ2-7, with a possible D match to TRBD1 (6 bases). The receptor comes from an adult with an advanced solid tumor such as melanoma, head and neck, liver or kidney cancer. The CDR3 DNA is TGTGCCAGCAGCGCAGACAGGTTTGGGTACGAGCAGTACTTC. It yields the protein CASSADRFGYEQYF.